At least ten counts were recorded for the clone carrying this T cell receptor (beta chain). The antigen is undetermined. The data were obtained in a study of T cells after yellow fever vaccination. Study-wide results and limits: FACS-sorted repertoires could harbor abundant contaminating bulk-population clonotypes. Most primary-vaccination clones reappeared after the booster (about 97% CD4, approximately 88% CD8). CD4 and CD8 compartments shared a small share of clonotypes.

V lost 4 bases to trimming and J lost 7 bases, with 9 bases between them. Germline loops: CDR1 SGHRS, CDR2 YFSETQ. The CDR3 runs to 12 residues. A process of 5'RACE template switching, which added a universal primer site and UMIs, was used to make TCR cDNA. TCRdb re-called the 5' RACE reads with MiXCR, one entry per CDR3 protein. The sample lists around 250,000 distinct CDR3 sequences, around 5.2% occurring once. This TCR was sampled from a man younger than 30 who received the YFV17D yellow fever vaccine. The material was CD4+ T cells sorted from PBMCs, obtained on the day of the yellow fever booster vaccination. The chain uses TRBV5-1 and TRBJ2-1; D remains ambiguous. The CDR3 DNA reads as TGCGCCAGCAGCCCCGGTTGGAATGAGCAGTTCTTC. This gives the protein CASSPGWNEQFF.